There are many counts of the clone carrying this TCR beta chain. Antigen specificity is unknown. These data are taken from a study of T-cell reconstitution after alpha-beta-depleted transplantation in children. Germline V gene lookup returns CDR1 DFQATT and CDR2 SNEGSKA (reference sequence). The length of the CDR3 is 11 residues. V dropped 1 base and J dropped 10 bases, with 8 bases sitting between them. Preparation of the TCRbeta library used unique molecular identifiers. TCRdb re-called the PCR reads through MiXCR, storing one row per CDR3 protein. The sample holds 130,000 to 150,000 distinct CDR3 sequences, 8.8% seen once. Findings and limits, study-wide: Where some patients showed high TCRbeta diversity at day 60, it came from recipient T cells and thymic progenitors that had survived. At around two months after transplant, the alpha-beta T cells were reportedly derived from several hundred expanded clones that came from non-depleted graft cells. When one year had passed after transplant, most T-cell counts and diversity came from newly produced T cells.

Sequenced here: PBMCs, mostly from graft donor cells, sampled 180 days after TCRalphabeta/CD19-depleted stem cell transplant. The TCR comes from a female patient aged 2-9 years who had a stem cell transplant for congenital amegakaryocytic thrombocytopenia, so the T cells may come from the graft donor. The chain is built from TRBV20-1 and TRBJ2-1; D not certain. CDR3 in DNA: TGCAGTGCTAGAGGGGCAGAGGAGCAGTTCTTC. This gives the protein CSARGAEEQFF.